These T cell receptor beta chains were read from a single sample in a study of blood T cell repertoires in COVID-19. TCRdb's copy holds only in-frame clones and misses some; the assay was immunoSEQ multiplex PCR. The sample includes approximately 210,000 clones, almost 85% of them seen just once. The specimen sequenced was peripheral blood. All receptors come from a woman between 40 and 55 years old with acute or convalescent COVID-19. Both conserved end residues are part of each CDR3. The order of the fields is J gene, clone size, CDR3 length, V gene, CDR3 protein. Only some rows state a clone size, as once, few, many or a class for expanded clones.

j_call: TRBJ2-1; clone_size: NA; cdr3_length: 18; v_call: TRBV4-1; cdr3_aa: CASSPRGSGRVSYNEQFF
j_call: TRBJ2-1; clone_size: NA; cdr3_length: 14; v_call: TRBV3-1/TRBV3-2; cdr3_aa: CASSQDRGGGEQFF
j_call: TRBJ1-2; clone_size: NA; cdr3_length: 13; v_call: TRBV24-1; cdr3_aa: CATSVGTAYGYTF
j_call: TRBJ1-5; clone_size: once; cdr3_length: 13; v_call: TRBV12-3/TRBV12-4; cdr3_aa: CASSLGAGGPRHF
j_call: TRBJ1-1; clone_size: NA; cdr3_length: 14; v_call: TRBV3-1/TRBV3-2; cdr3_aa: CASSPLRVGTEAFF
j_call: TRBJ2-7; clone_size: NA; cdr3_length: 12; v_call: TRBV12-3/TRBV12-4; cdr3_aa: CASSFGGDEQYF
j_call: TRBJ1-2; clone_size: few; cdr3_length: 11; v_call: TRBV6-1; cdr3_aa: CASSEDGGYTF
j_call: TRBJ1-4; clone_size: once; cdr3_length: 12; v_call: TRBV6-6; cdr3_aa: CASRDSREKLFF
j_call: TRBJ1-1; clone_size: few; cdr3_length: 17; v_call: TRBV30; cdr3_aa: CAWSVEGPQGMRAEAFF
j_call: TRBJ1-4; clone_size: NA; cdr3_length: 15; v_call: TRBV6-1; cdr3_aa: CASSEEGAYNEKLFF
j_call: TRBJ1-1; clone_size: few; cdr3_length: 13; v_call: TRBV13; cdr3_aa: CASSSDRGPEAFF
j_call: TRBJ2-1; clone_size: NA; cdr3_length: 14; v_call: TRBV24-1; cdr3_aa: CATSDSSTSNEQFF
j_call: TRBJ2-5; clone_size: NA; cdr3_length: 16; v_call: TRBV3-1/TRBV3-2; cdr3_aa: CASSQGALLKQETQYF
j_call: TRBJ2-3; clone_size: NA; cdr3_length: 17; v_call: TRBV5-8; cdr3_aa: CASSLGTSGGALDTQYF
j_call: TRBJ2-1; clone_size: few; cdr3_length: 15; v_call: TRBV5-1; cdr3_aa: CASSLAGTVSNEQFF
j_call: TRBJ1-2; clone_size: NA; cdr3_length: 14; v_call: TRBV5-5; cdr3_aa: CASSLEGATYGYTF
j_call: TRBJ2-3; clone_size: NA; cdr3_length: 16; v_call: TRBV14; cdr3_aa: CASSQWGSAYTDTQYF
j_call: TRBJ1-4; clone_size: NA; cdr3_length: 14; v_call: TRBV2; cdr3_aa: CASSNRGANEKLFF
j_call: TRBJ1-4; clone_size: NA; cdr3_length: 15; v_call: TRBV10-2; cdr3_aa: CASTGRTGVGEKLFF
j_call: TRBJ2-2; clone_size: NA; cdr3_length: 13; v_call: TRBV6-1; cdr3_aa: CASSELGAGELFF
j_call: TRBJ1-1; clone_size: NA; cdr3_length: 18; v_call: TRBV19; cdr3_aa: CASSFRGRGAGGNTEAFF
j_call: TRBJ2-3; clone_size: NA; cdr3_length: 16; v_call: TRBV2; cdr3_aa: CASSEEETRFTDTQYF
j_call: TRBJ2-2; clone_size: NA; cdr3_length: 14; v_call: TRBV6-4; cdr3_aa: CASSLIQGQGELFF
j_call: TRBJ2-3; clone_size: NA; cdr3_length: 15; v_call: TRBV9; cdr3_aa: CASSVRGRFTDTQYF
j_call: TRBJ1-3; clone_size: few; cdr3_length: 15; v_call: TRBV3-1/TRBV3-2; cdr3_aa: CASSQGQGARNTIYF